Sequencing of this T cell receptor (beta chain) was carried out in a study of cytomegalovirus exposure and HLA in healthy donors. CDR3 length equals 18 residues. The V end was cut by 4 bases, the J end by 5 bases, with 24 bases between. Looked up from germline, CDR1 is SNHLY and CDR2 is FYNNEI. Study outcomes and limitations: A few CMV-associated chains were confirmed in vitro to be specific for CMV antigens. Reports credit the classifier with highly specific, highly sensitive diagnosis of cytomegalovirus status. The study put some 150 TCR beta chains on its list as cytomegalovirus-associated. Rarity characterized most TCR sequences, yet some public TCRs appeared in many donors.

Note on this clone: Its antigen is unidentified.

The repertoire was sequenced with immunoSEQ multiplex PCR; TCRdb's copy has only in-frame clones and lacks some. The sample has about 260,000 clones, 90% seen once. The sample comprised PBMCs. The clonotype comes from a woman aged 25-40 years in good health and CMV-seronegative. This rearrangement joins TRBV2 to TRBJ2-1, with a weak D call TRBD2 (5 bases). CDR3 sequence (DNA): TGTGCCAGCAGTGGACCCCCCTACGGGAAGTACCAGGACAATGAGCAGTTCTTC. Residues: CASSGPPYGKYQDNEQFF.